One sample yielded the 31 T cell receptor beta chains listed below, sequenced in a study of a mutant IDH1 vaccine in newly diagnosed glioma. Which antigens these TCRs recognize remains unknown. Time point described: week 5, during vaccination. In the vaccine, a single dose held 300 ug of the mutant IDH1 20-mer peptide, along with topical imiquimod. Sequencing used immunoSEQ multiplex PCR; TCRdb keeps in-frame clones, though not all of them. The table has 27,000 or so clones, approximately 80% seen once; the top ten hold less than 9.5%. Material: PBMCs, obtained from a glioma patient whose treatment included an IDH1 peptide vaccine. The source of these receptors is a man aged 35 to 55 with glioma. Some clones in this sample may be carry-over from other donors' samples.

This clone was seen only once. This sequence joins TRBV11-2 and TRBJ2-5, with 14 nucleotides matching TRBD2. Losses at the gene ends were 3 bases for V and 5 bases for J; bases not matched to a gene: 11. The CDR3 is 18 amino acids. CDR1 is SGHAT and CDR2 is FQNNGV in the germline V gene. The CDR3 sequence is CASSFGTSGGLRRETQYF. The CDR3 DNA is TGTGCCAGCAGCTTCGGGACTAGCGGGGGCCTTCGCCGGGAGACCCAGTACTTC.

The J gene is TRBJ1-5, the V gene TRBV7-9; D is unclear. V gave up 1 base and J gave up 2 bases, with 9 bases separating them. This CDR3 has 15 residues. Germline V gene lookup returns CDR1 SEHNR and CDR2 FQNEAQ (reference sequence). The CDR3 sequence: CASSLGGQGNQPQHF. The CDR3 bases are TGTGCCAGCAGCTTAGGTGGGCAGGGCAATCAGCCCCAGCATTTT. Based on the CDR3 plus reference TRBV7-9 and TRBJ1-5, the full variable domain is DTGVSQNPRHKITKRGQNVTFRCDPISEHNRLYWYRQTLGQGPEFLTYFQNEAQLEKSRLLSDRFSAERPKGSFSTLEIQRTEQGDSAMYLCASSLGGQGNQPQHFGDGTRLSIL.

The V gene is TRBV6-1, the J gene TRBJ1-1; D unclear. CDR1 and CDR2 (germline): MNHNS, SASEGT. CDR3 length: 13 residues. Trimming took 6 bases from V and 1 from J, leaving 9 bases between them. In nucleotides, the CDR3 is TGTGCCAGCAGGAGGGCTGGGAACACTGAAGCTTTCTTT. This sequence encodes CASRRAGNTEAFF.

The rearrangement uses TRBV25-1 and TRBJ2-5; unclear D gene. From germline, CDR1 is MGHDK and CDR2 SYGVNS. The length of the CDR3 is 14 residues. With 4 bases removed from V and 0 bases from J, the gap between germline ends came to 9 bases. This CDR3 reads CASSGTRYQETQYF. DNA of the CDR3: TGTGCCAGCAGTGGGACCAGGTACCAAGAGACCCAGTACTTC.

As DNA, the CDR3 is TGTGCCAGCAGCCCGGGGGGGGAATACGAGCAGTACTTC. Translation gives CASSPGGEYEQYF. V is TRBV9 and J is TRBJ2-7; 8 bases map to TRBD2. Trimming removed 4 bases from V and 4 bases from J; junction bases left unmatched: 4. In germline, CDR1 is SGDLS, CDR2 YYNGEE. The CDR3 is 13 amino acids.

This sequence joins TRBV5-1 and TRBJ2-5; the match to TRBD2 covers 12 bases. The CDR3 sequence is 14 residues long. Germline V gene data show CDR1 as SGHRS and CDR2 as YFSETQ. The junction had 2 bases not matched to a gene; V was cut back by 3 bases and J by 5 bases. CDR3 DNA sequence: TGCGCCAGCAGCTCTAGCGGGGGGGCCGAGACCCAGTACTTC. It is translated as CASSSSGGAETQYF.

This chain joins TRBV5-1 and TRBJ2-3; TRBD2 might be the D (6 bases). Germline CDR1 reads SGHRS; CDR2 reads YFSETQ. The CDR3 covers 14 residues. V lost 4 bases to trimming and J lost 6 bases, with 15 bases between them. The CDR3 is CASSVGTPGDTQYF. The CDR3 nucleotides are TGCGCCAGCAGCGTCGGGACTCCTGGGGATACGCAGTATTTT.

This clone was seen only a few times. This rearrangement joins TRBV5-1 to TRBJ1-1; 10 bases agree with TRBD1. Germline lookup yields CDR1 SGHRS and CDR2 YFSETQ. CDR3 length equals 15 residues. The V segment lost 5 bases and the J segment 2 bases; nucleotides outside the gene matches: 6. In DNA form, the CDR3 reads TGCGCCAGCAGGGGGGGGACAGGGGTCAACACTGAAGCTTTCTTT. It is translated as CASRGGTGVNTEAFF. Full variable domain (rest looked up from reference TRBV5-1 and TRBJ1-1): KAGVTQTPRYLIKTRGQQVTLSCSPISGHRSVSWYQQTPGQGLQFLFEYFSETQRNKGNFPGRFSGRQFSNSRSEMNVSTLELGDSALYLCASRGGTGVNTEAFFGQGTRLTVV.

V and J are TRBV30 and TRBJ2-1, with 8 nucleotides matching TRBD1. V lost 2 bases to trimming and J lost 13 bases; unmatched junction nucleotides: 13. Per the germline V gene, CDR1 is GTSNPN and CDR2 is SVGIG (reference sequence). This CDR3 spans 14 amino acids. CDR3: CAWSLGGQGINQFF. CDR3 DNA: TGTGCCTGGAGTCTGGGAGGACAGGGAATAAATCAGTTCTTC.

The rearrangement links TRBV7-2 to TRBJ2-7; D is possibly TRBD2 (6 bases). The CDR3 is 13 residues long. Trimming shortened V by 2 bases and J by 5 bases, and 10 bases separated the two germline ends. Looked up from germline, CDR1 is SGHTA and CDR2 is FQGNSA. The CDR3 DNA follows: TGTGCCAGCAGCTTACCCCGACTAGACGAGCAGTACTTC. This translates into CASSLPRLDEQYF.

This clone is medium-sized by share. The chain employs TRBV6-5 and TRBJ1-2; maybe TRBD1 (5 bases). With 3 bases removed from V and 4 bases from J, the gap between germline ends came to 12 bases. This CDR3 is built from 14 residues. From germline, CDR1 is MNHEY and CDR2 SVGAGI. The CDR3 here is CASSYGASTYGYTF. The DNA of the CDR3 is TGTGCCAGCAGTTATGGGGCATCCACCTATGGCTACACCTTC.

The CDR3 DNA is TGTGCCAGCAGCCCCGGGACAGGGGGACCCTACGAGCAGTACTTC. Protein: CASSPGTGGPYEQYF. The chain joins TRBV6-1 to TRBJ2-7, with 11 positions matching TRBD1. This CDR3 has 15 amino acids. Germline V lookup: CDR1 MNHNS, CDR2 SASEGT. V shed 6 bases and J 2 bases; nucleotides not matched to a gene: 6.

The rearrangement links TRBV5-6 to TRBJ2-1; no clear D. Trimming removed 0 bases from V and 9 bases from J, with 13 bases in between. CDR1 SGHDT and CDR2 YYEEEE come from the germline V gene. The CDR3 extends over 14 amino acids. CDR3 region: CASSLGVGRFEQFF. Here the CDR3 DNA reads TGTGCCAGCAGCTTGGGGGTAGGTCGCTTTGAGCAGTTCTTC.

The chain carries TRBV4-1 and TRBJ2-3; D unclear. Per the germline V gene, CDR1 is MGHRA and CDR2 is YSYEKL. The V and J ends lost 1 base and 0 bases respectively, with 11 bases between them. This CDR3 is built from 16 residues. The DNA for the CDR3 is TGCGCCAGCAGCCAAGTCAACCTAATTAGCACAGATACGCAGTATTTT. It is translated as CASSQVNLISTDTQYF.

This clone occurred a few times. V and J are TRBV20-1 and TRBJ1-1; no firm D call. Deletions cut 0 bases from V and 4 bases from J, with 3 bases between. The CDR3 consists of 11 residues. Germline V gene lookup returns CDR1 DFQATT and CDR2 SNEGSKA (reference sequence). In nucleotides, the CDR3 is TGCAGTGCTAGAGATCCCACTGAAGCTTTCTTT. It specifies CSARDPTEAFF.

The chain joins TRBV30 to TRBJ2-1; TRBD1 matches at 7 bases. The CDR3 length is 14 residues. Germline loops: CDR1 GTSNPN, CDR2 SVGIG (reference sequence). V dropped 8 bases and J dropped 0; count of bases not matched to a gene: 7. The CDR3 nucleotides are TGTGCCCTCTTAAGACAGGGCTCCTACAATGAGCAGTTCTTC. Translation gives CALLRQGSYNEQFF.

This chain links TRBV5-1 with TRBJ2-3; possible D gene TRBD2, 6 bases. In germline, CDR1 is SGHRS, CDR2 YFSETQ. V dropped 1 base and J dropped 4 bases, with 7 bases sitting between them. The CDR3 has 13 amino acids. Written as DNA, the CDR3 is TGCGCCAGCAGCTTGTCGGGGGCAGATACGCAGTATTTT. Residues: CASSLSGADTQYF.

The rearrangement links TRBV7-2 to TRBJ2-1; 7 nucleotides line up with TRBD1. V lost 5 bases, J lost 7 bases, and 5 bases stayed unmatched. This CDR3 has 13 residues. Per germline, CDR1 SGHTA and CDR2 FQGNSA. The DNA for the CDR3 is TGTGCCAGCAGCGTTCGACAGGGTAATGAGCAGTTCTTC. Translating gives CASSVRQGNEQFF.

This clone was observed a single time. This rearrangement joins TRBV2 to TRBJ1-1, with D possibly TRBD1 on 6 matching bases. V shed 7 bases and J shed 0 bases, with 15 bases lying between them. This CDR3 has 15 residues. Germline V CDR1 and CDR2: SNHLY, FYNNEI. The CDR3 reads CASKDGGLMNTEAFF. In DNA form, the CDR3 reads TGTGCCAGCAAGGACGGGGGGCTGATGAACACTGAAGCTTTCTTT.

The chain is built from TRBV7-8 and TRBJ1-3; 8 positions agree with TRBD1. The germline gives CDR1 SGHVS, CDR2 FQNEAQ. The CDR3 extends over 15 amino acids. V gave up 5 bases and J gave up 2 bases; unmatched junction bases: 5. In DNA form, the CDR3 reads TGTGCCAGCAGCCCCGAGACAGGGGCTGGAAACACCATATATTTT. This codes for CASSPETGAGNTIYF. The whole variable domain, filled in from reference TRBV7-8 and TRBJ1-3, reads GAGVSQSPRYKVAKRGQDVALRCDPISGHVSLFWYQQALGQGPEFLTYFQNEAQLDKSGLPSDRFFAERPEGSVSTLKIQRTQQEDSAVYLCASSPETGAGNTIYFGEGSWLTVV.

This chain uses TRBV30 with TRBJ2-7; 10 bases align to TRBD1. Germline V gene data show CDR1 as GTSNPN and CDR2 as SVGIG (reference sequence). The CDR3 runs 13 residues. J lost 4 bases, V lost 4 bases, and 4 bases had no gene match. CDR3 in DNA: TGTGCCTGGACGGACAGGGGGTTGTACGAGCAGTACTTC. Amino acid sequence: CAWTDRGLYEQYF.

The rearrangement links TRBV6-1 to TRBJ2-6, with no clear D. The CDR3 is 13 residues long. The V gene's germline CDR1 is MNHNS and CDR2 SASEGT. The ends were cut back, 8 bases at V and 2 bases at J, with 7 bases in the middle. The DNA for the CDR3 is TGTGCCAGCTTCCGGCCTGGGGCCAACGTCCTGACTTTC. Encoded protein: CASFRPGANVLTF.

The rearrangement uses TRBV5-1 and TRBJ1-1; D is undetermined. Trimming removed 1 base at V and 3 bases at J, with 7 bases between. Germline V gene sequence: CDR1 SGHRS, CDR2 YFSETQ. This CDR3 is built from 13 residues. The CDR3 sequence: CASSLYLDTEAFF. Here the CDR3 DNA reads TGCGCCAGCAGCTTGTACTTGGACACTGAAGCTTTCTTT.

The chain combines TRBV18 with TRBJ2-3; 7 positions agree with TRBD1. V dropped 4 bases and J dropped 0; count of bases not matched to a gene: 1. Germline V gives CDR1 KGHSH, CDR2 LQKENI. This CDR3 region has 14 residues. The CDR3 is CASSQGASTDTQYF. In nucleotides, the CDR3 is TGTGCCAGCTCACAGGGGGCTAGCACAGATACGCAGTATTTT.

This clone was recorded a few times. The CDR3 here is CASSEQQGGTDTQYF. In DNA, the CDR3 is TGCGCCAGCAGTGAGCAACAGGGCGGGACAGATACGCAGTATTTT. This chain joins TRBV10-1 and TRBJ2-3, with D possibly TRBD1 on 6 matching bases. The CDR3 extends over 15 amino acids. Trimming left V 2 bases short and J 3 bases short, with 12 bases between. Germline values: CDR1 WNHNN, CDR2 SYGVQD (reference sequence).

The V gene is TRBV30, the J gene TRBJ2-5; 7 bases are shared with TRBD2. J gave up 1 base and V 4 bases, and 3 bases lay outside the gene matches. There are 13 residues in the CDR3. The V gene's germline CDR1 is GTSNPN and CDR2 SVGIG (reference sequence). The CDR3 loop reads CAWNRGVQETQYF. In DNA, the CDR3 is TGTGCCTGGAACCGGGGGGTCCAAGAGACCCAGTACTTC.

The V and J genes are TRBV6-4 and TRBJ1-1; no clear D. The V end lost 2 bases, the J end lost 1 base, and 8 bases lay between the germline ends. From germline, CDR1 is MRHNA and CDR2 SNTAGT. The CDR3 is made up of 14 amino acids. The CDR3 sequence is CASSDEGGNTEAFF. DNA for the CDR3: TGTGCCAGCAGTGACGAGGGAGGGAACACTGAAGCTTTCTTT.

The rearrangement uses TRBV27 and TRBJ1-5, with a possible D match to TRBD1 (5 bases). The germline V gene has CDR1 MNHEY and CDR2 SMNVEV (reference sequence). This CDR3 region has 14 residues. The V end lost 1 base, the J end lost 5 bases, and 9 bases lay between the germline ends. The CDR3 region is CASSLWGSDQPQHF. The CDR3 coding sequence is TGTGCCAGCAGTTTATGGGGGAGCGATCAGCCCCAGCATTTT.

V is TRBV6-1 and J is TRBJ2-5, with a possible D match to TRBD2 (5 bases). CDR3 size: 16 residues. The V and J ends lost 4 bases and 1 base respectively, with 16 bases between them. CDR1 MNHNS and CDR2 SASEGT come from the germline V gene. The CDR3 nucleotides read TGTGCCAGCAGTGCTACTAGAGTTCCCGTCCAAGAGACCCAGTACTTC. Protein sequence: CASSATRVPVQETQYF.

This chain uses TRBV6-1 with TRBJ1-5, with 7 bases fitting TRBD1. Trimming removed 3 bases from V and 0 bases from J; junction bases left unmatched: 11. The CDR3 totals 18 residues. Germline CDR1 reads MNHNS; CDR2 reads SASEGT. The CDR3 loop reads CASSDGSGQYYSNQPQHF. CDR3 bases: TGTGCCAGCAGTGATGGTTCGGGACAGTACTATAGCAATCAGCCCCAGCATTTT.

The chain uses TRBV15 and TRBJ1-2; no definite D call. Germline V gene sequence: CDR1 LNHNV, CDR2 YYDKDF (reference sequence). V was cut by 4 bases and J by 0 bases, with 15 bases left in between. This CDR3 contains 16 residues. The CDR3 bases are TGTGCCACCAGCACCATTCGTGGGGTACCTAACTATGGCTACACCTTC. Its protein is CATSTIRGVPNYGYTF. Supplemented by reference TRBV15 and TRBJ1-2, the full variable domain reads DAMVIQNPRYQVTQFGKPVTLSCSQTLNHNVMYWYQQKSSQAPKLLFHYYDKDFNNEADTPDNFQSRRPNTSFCFLDIRSPGLGDTAMYLCATSTIRGVPNYGYTFGSGTRLTVV.